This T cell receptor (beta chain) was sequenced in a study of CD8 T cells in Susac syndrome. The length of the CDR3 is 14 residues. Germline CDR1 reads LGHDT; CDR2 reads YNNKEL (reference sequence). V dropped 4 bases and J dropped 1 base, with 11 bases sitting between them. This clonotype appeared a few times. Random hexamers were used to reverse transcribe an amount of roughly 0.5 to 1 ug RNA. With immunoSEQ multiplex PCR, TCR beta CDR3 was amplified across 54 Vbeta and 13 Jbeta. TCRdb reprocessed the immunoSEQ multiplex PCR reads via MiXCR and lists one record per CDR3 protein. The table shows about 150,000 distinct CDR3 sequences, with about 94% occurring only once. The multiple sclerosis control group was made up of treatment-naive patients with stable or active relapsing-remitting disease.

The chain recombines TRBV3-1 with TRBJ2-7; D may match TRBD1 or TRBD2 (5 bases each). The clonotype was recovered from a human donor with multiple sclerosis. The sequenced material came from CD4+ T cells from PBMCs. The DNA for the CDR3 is TGTGCCAGCAGCCTGAGGGACGGATCCTACGAGCAGTACTTC. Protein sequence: CASSLRDGSYEQYF.